Each of the 12 T cell receptor beta chains below was sequenced from the same sample in a study of blood T cell repertoires in COVID-19. Data came from immunoSEQ multiplex PCR; TCRdb stores just in-frame clones and leaves some out. The table lists 200,000 to 250,000 clones, 75% to 90% of them singletons. The sequenced sample consisted of PBMCs or T cells enriched from blood (not recorded which). The receptor set was obtained from a woman aged 18 to 35 in a cohort exposed to, infected with or recovered from COVID-19 (not recorded which).

The rearrangement links TRBV7-8 to TRBJ2-1, with 9 bases that match TRBD2. Losses at the gene ends were 0 bases for V and 10 bases for J; bases not matched to a gene: 10. The CDR3 is 16 residues long. Germline V CDR1 and CDR2: SGHVS, FQNEAQ. The CDR3 is CASSLAPQRGVQEQFF. For the CDR3, the DNA is TGTGCCAGCAGCTTAGCCCCCCAGCGGGGGGTTCAGGAGCAGTTCTTC.

This rearrangement joins TRBV11-3 to TRBJ1-4; 8 nucleotides line up with TRBD1. The CDR3 is 17 residues long. Unmatched junction bases numbered 14, after V lost 3 bases and J lost 8 bases. Germline CDR1 reads SGHNT; CDR2 reads YENEEA. The CDR3 protein is CASSFRTGTETKEKLFF. The CDR3 DNA is TGTGCCAGCAGCTTCCGGACAGGGACAGAGACGAAGGAAAAACTGTTTTTT.

The rearrangement joins TRBV28 to TRBJ1-2; tentatively, D is TRBD1 (5 bases). The germline V gene has CDR1 MDHEN and CDR2 SYDVKM. Trimming left V 3 bases short and J 8 bases short, with 22 bases between. The CDR3 contains 16 residues. CDR3 nucleotides: TGTGCCAGCAGTTTTGATTCGGAAGGCCTACAGGAGGGCTACACCTTC. Protein: CASSFDSEGLQEGYTF.

V gene TRBV7-8 combines with J gene TRBJ1-2, with 8 bases lining up with TRBD1. Looked up from germline, CDR1 is SGHVS and CDR2 is FQNEAQ. The V gene end was trimmed by 1 base and the J gene end by 6 bases; junction bases not matched to a gene: 10. CDR3 length: 16 amino acids. CDR3 sequence: CASSLEERQGRDGYTF. The CDR3 DNA reads as TGTGCCAGCAGCTTAGAGGAAAGACAGGGGCGGGATGGCTACACCTTC.

This chain uses TRBV29-1 with TRBJ1-3, with D hard to call. Germline V gene data show CDR1 as SQVTM and CDR2 as ANQGSEA. V lost 6 bases and J lost 2, with 14 bases in between. The CDR3 runs 14 residues. Here the CDR3 DNA reads TGCAGCGTGGCCCAAGGGAGCACTGGAAACACCATATATTTT. Its translation is CSVAQGSTGNTIYF. The entire variable domain, with the rest obtained from reference TRBV29-1 and TRBJ1-3, is as follows: SAVISQKPSRDICQRGTSLTIQCQVDSQVTMMFWYRQQPGQSLTLIATANQGSEATYESGFVIDKFPISRPNLTFSTLTVSNMSPEDSSIYLCSVAQGSTGNTIYFGEGSWLTVV.

This chain uses TRBV19 with TRBJ1-1; 7 nucleotides align to TRBD1. J was trimmed by 1 base and V by 7 bases; bases with no gene match: 6. The germline V gene has CDR1 LNHDA and CDR2 SQIVND (reference sequence). The CDR3 is 14 residues long. CDR3 coding DNA: TGTGCCAGTATAGGCGGGACAGAGAACACTGAAGCTTTCTTT. Its translation: CASIGGTENTEAFF.

The genes are TRBV5-1 and TRBJ2-5, with 7 positions matching TRBD2. With V trimmed by 0 bases and J by 5 bases, 4 bases remained unmatched. Germline V lookup: CDR1 SGHRS, CDR2 YFSETQ. The CDR3 runs 14 residues. CDR3 in amino acids: CASSLDTSEETQYF. DNA for the CDR3: TGCGCCAGCAGCTTGGATACTAGCGAGGAGACCCAGTACTTC.

The rearrangement uses TRBV7-8 and TRBJ1-1; D gene uncertain. The V and J ends lost 1 base and 6 bases respectively, with 9 bases between them. CDR3 length: 13 residues. The V gene's germline CDR1 is SGHVS and CDR2 FQNEAQ. The CDR3 loop reads CASSLDEGSEAFF. In nucleotides, the CDR3 is TGTGCCAGCAGCTTAGATGAGGGTTCTGAAGCTTTCTTT.

The rearrangement links TRBV24-1 to TRBJ2-2; 11 bases fit TRBD1. After removal of 9 bases from V and 4 bases from J, the junction contained 3 bases not matched to a gene. Germline CDR1 reads KGHDR; CDR2 reads SFDVKD. This CDR3 has 14 amino acids. CDR3 nucleotides: TGTGCCACCCGCGGGACAGGGGGCACCGGGGAGCTGTTTTTT. Translated: CATRGTGGTGELFF.

The rearrangement uses TRBV4-1 and TRBJ2-5; the D gene is possibly TRBD2 (5 bases). The CDR3 totals 18 residues. V was shortened by 3 bases and J by 0 bases, with 20 bases between the two germline ends. The germline CDR1 and CDR2 sequences are MGHRA and YSYEKL. DNA of the CDR3: TGCGCCAGCAGCCAGCTTAATACCGGGAACACGTACCAAGAGACCCAGTACTTC. Translating it yields CASSQLNTGNTYQETQYF.

The chain carries TRBV6-5 and TRBJ1-2, with 10 bases lining up with TRBD1. This CDR3 comprises 15 residues. Losses at the gene ends were 5 bases for V and 4 bases for J; bases not matched to a gene: 7. CDR1 is MNHEY and CDR2 is SVGAGI in the germline V gene. DNA for the CDR3: TGTGCCAGCAGTAACCCGGGACAGGGGCCCTATGGCTACACCTTC. This codes for CASSNPGQGPYGYTF.

The gene calls are TRBV12-3 or TRBV12-4 and TRBJ1-2; 8 bases are shared with TRBD1. The CDR3 is made up of 13 amino acids. With V trimmed by 5 bases and J by 6 bases, 5 bases remained unmatched. CDR3 nucleotide sequence: TGTGCCAGCAGTCCGGACAGGGACCATGGCTACACCTTC. It encodes CASSPDRDHGYTF.